The next 19 T cell receptor beta chains were all read from a single sample in a study of cytomegalovirus exposure and HLA in healthy donors. The PCR contained 60 Vbeta and 13 Jbeta primers. Method: immunoSEQ multiplex PCR; TCRdb's copy keeps in-frame clones and lacks some. The table includes about 86,000 clones, about 80% detected once. Sequencing was done on a sample of PBMCs. These receptors originate from a female donor in good health and CMV-seronegative.

The chain carries TRBV7-8 and TRBJ1-1; the match to TRBD1 covers 8 bases. The CDR3 spans 13 residues. Germline values: CDR1 SGHVS, CDR2 FQNEAQ. The V segment lost 4 bases and the J segment 5 bases; nucleotides outside the gene matches: 3. The DNA of the CDR3 is TGTGCCAGCAGCTCCTGGACAGGGACTGAAGCTTTCTTT. It yields the protein CASSSWTGTEAFF.

The chain links TRBV9 to TRBJ1-2; 7 bases agree with TRBD1. CDR3 length equals 11 residues. V was clipped by 8 bases and J by 7 bases; unmatched bases: 5. Germline CDR1 and CDR2: SGDLS and YYNGEE. The CDR3 spells CASQGERGYTF. CDR3 in DNA: TGTGCCAGTCAGGGGGAGCGTGGCTACACCTTC.

The gene calls are TRBV5-1 and TRBJ2-5; D is unclear. Germline CDR1 and CDR2: SGHRS and YFSETQ. The CDR3 is 14 residues long. V was trimmed by 0 bases and J by 5 bases, leaving 11 bases between them. The CDR3, as DNA: TGCGCCAGCAGCTTGGGGCTAGTCGACGAGACCCAGTACTTC. It codes for CASSLGLVDETQYF.

V usage is TRBV28 and J usage is TRBJ1-2; TRBD1 matches 11 bases. The CDR3 extends over 15 amino acids. Germline CDR1 and CDR2: MDHEN and SYDVKM. The J segment lost 4 bases and the V segment lost 6 bases, leaving 7 bases of the junction unmatched. DNA of the CDR3: TGTGCCAGCAGCCCTGGGGACAGGGGGATCTATGGCTACACCTTC. Translated: CASSPGDRGIYGYTF.

Comments on this clone: One end of the junction fails to match germline, which may point to a read error. This chain joins TRBV7-7 and TRBJ2-1, with TRBD2 identical over 9 bases. Germline CDR1 is SSHAT and CDR2 is FNYEAQ (reference sequence). This CDR3 has 15 amino acids. The CDR3 reads CASSLREGPYNEQFF. The CDR3 DNA is TGTGCTAGCAGCTTGCGGGAGGGCCCCTACAATGAGCAGTTCTTC.

This clone was found once. The chain couples TRBV28 to TRBJ2-7; 10 bases match TRBD1. The CDR3 runs 15 residues. Per germline, CDR1 MDHEN and CDR2 SYDVKM. Losses at the gene ends were 5 bases for V and 2 bases for J; bases not matched to a gene: 6. As DNA, the CDR3 is TGTGCCAGCAGTGGGACAGGGGTCCCCCCCTACGAGCAGTACTTC. It codes for CASSGTGVPPYEQYF.

The genes are TRBV25-1 and TRBJ2-7; D remains unclear. V was trimmed by 4 bases and J by 4 bases, leaving 5 bases between them. The CDR3 loop spans 11 amino acids. CDR1 is MGHDK, CDR2 SYGVNS, per germline. This CDR3 reads CASSAGYEQYF. CDR3 DNA: TGTGCCAGCAGTGCAGGTTACGAGCAGTACTTC.

The gene calls are TRBV5-1 and TRBJ2-3; TRBD2 matches at 8 bases. The CDR3 is 16 amino acids. Germline V gives CDR1 SGHRS, CDR2 YFSETQ. Trimming removed 0 bases from V and 2 bases from J; junction bases left unmatched: 5. The CDR3 is CASSLGFSGDTDTQYF. CDR3 sequence (DNA): TGCGCCAGCAGCTTGGGGTTTAGCGGGGACACAGATACGCAGTATTTT.

CDR3 in amino acids: CASGLTVQETQYF. The DNA of the CDR3 is TGTGCCAGCGGGTTGACAGTTCAAGAGACCCAGTACTTC. The chain couples TRBV7-3 to TRBJ2-5; TRBD1 is a possible D gene (5 bases). The germline CDR1 and CDR2 sequences are SGHTA and FQGTGA. The ends were cut back, 8 bases at V and 2 bases at J, with 12 bases in the middle. The CDR3 is 13 residues long.

The V gene is TRBV15, the J gene TRBJ1-5, with 8 bases matching TRBD1. Germline V gene lookup returns CDR1 LNHNV and CDR2 YYDKDF (reference sequence). V gave up 2 bases and J gave up 2 bases; unmatched junction bases: 8. This CDR3 comprises 17 residues. The CDR3 region is CATSRSTGGDGNQPQHF. DNA for the CDR3: TGTGCCACCAGCAGAAGTACAGGGGGTGACGGCAATCAGCCCCAGCATTTT.

This chain connects TRBV15 to TRBJ2-7, with a tentative D call TRBD1 (5 bases). Deletions cut 0 bases from V and 10 bases from J, with 10 bases between. From germline, CDR1 is LNHNV and CDR2 YYDKDF (reference sequence). The CDR3 runs to 12 residues. The DNA of the CDR3 is TGTGCCACCAGCAGAGATGGAAGGGGTCAGTACTTC. It specifies CATSRDGRGQYF.

The chain recombines TRBV28 with TRBJ2-3, with D possibly matching TRBD2 (5 bases). CDR1 and CDR2 from the germline V gene are MDHEN and SYDVKM. V lost 8 bases and J 6 bases, leaving 12 bases between the germline ends. The CDR3 consists of 12 residues. Here the CDR3 reads CASLSSGDTQYF. The DNA for the CDR3 is TGTGCCAGCCTGTCGTCGGGGGATACGCAGTATTTT.

This clone was seen ten or more times. The chain combines TRBV4-2 with TRBJ1-1, with D possibly TRBD1 on 5 matching bases. The CDR3 is 13 residues long. Between the trimmed V and J ends, which lost 8 bases and 3 bases, there was a span of 13 bases. CDR1 and CDR2 from the germline V gene are LGHNA and YNFKEQ. For the CDR3, the DNA is TGTGCCAGCTCCGCAGGGTTCGACACTGAAGCTTTCTTT. Residues: CASSAGFDTEAFF.

V is TRBV5-4 and J is TRBJ1-4; 8 bases are shared with TRBD1. V lost 1 base to trimming and J lost 3 bases; unmatched junction nucleotides: 8. This CDR3 comprises 17 residues. Germline lookup yields CDR1 SGHNT and CDR2 YYREEE (reference sequence). This CDR3 is CASSLRGRGRANEKLFF. CDR3 sequence (DNA): TGTGCCAGCAGCTTGAGAGGCAGGGGGCGGGCTAATGAAAAACTGTTTTTT.

The chain has TRBV7-9 and TRBJ1-1; D unclear. CDR3 size: 10 residues. Trimming pared 5 bases from V and 8 bases from J, leaving 6 bases between. Per the germline V gene, CDR1 is SEHNR and CDR2 is FQNEAQ (reference sequence). Here the CDR3 reads CASSALEAFF. CDR3 bases: TGTGCCAGCAGCGCGTTGGAAGCTTTCTTT.

This chain joins TRBV4-2 and TRBJ2-1; TRBD2 agrees at 9 bases. Germline-derived CDR1 and CDR2 are LGHNA and YNFKEQ. This CDR3 has 15 residues. V lost 3 bases to trimming and J lost 8 bases; unmatched junction nucleotides: 8. The CDR3 bases are TGTGCCAGCAGCCATGTTAGCGGGAGTGAGCATGAGCAGTTCTTC. This codes for CASSHVSGSEHEQFF.

The V and J genes are TRBV18 and TRBJ2-7; 10 bases agree with TRBD1. The CDR3 runs 14 residues. Germline V gene data show CDR1 as KGHSH and CDR2 as LQKENI. V gave up 3 bases and J gave up 7 bases; unmatched junction bases: 6. The CDR3 loop is CASSPGQGLWEQYF. The DNA for the CDR3 is TGTGCCAGCTCACCGGGACAGGGGCTTTGGGAGCAGTACTTC. Full variable domain (missing parts from reference TRBV18 and TRBJ2-7): NAGVMQNPRHLVRRRGQEARLRCSPMKGHSHVYWYRQLPEEGLKFMVYLQKENIIDESGMPKERFSAEFPKEGPSILRIQQVVRGDSAAYFCASSPGQGLWEQYFGPGTRLTVT.

CDR3 DNA sequence: TGCGCCAGCAGCTTGGAACTATACTACAATGAGCAGTTCTTC. This sequence encodes CASSLELYYNEQFF. The chain uses TRBV5-1 and TRBJ2-1; no reliable D call. V lost 0 bases and J lost 3, with 7 bases in between. This CDR3 comprises 14 residues. The germline gives CDR1 SGHRS, CDR2 YFSETQ.

This chain joins TRBV27 and TRBJ2-2, with a tentative D call TRBD2 (5 bases). V lost 6 bases and J 4 bases, leaving 12 bases between the germline ends. Germline values: CDR1 MNHEY, CDR2 SMNVEV (reference sequence). CDR3 length equals 14 residues. The CDR3: CASREVGFTGELFF. DNA for the CDR3: TGTGCCAGCAGGGAGGTAGGGTTCACCGGGGAGCTGTTTTTT.